The following is a T cell receptor beta chain sequence with its context. The antigen it binds to is not known. No much larger clone exists at a distance of one base, and base qualities are not known. Spanning cysteine to phenylalanine, the CDR3 consists of 15 amino acids. The retained sequence is limited to the CDR3, 45 bases, with the frame set at the first base. Here V drops 1 base and J drops 6 bases, and the junction holds 5 bases not matched to any gene. Looking up the germline V gene yields CDR1 MDHEN and CDR2 SYDVKM. The immunoSEQ Assay, a bias-controlled multiplex PCR, was used to amplify TCRbeta CDR3 regions from genomic DNA. As for how the authors treated the data: Within the assay, amplification of reference gene primers was used to estimate how many nucleated cells each sample contained. Sequence reads were collapsed and filtered to measure the absolute abundance of every unique TCRbeta CDR3 rearrangement. For each sample, productive Simpson clonality was calculated as the square root of Simpson's diversity index across productive rearrangements. TCRdb holds this immuneACCESS table with in-frame rearrangements only. Some clones are missing; in checked studies, unresolved V genes explain under half, and the rest has no known cause. V and J calls and clone size are as listed in that table; D and trimming were resolved from the DNA. Within this sample are roughly 59,000 clones, with 78% of them counted one time only. Of the sample, 10% to 15% is held by the ten largest clones.

This sample is drawn from a study of blood T cell repertoires in COVID-19 (dated by TCRdb to 2018 to 2020). About the full investigation: The collaborator samples originated in the United States, Italy and Spain and spanned the acute and convalescent phases of COVID-19. A de-identified subject ID, COVID-19 status, age in years and sex were almost always included in the sample metadata. The samples were drawn from the first 160 participants of the ongoing ImmuneRACE study and from 950 to 1,500 subjects provided by 6 global collaborators. Where HLA class I and class II types were available, the types were taken from metadata supplied by the sample provider, not from assay-based typing. The material from the prospective study consisted of cDNA or gDNA derived from T cells, B-cell-depleted T cells, or PBMCs. Deeply sampled blood TCRbeta repertoires from subjects exposed to, actively infected with, or recovered from COVID-19 were included in the dataset. A freely available public database, intended as a resource for researchers studying the immune response to SARS-CoV-2, is where the repertoires were released. The paper as a whole reports these results and caveats: How much clinical and demographic metadata was included differed by source and by participant, and the metadata was provided uncurated.

Whole blood was collected in K2EDTA tubes by collaborating institutions according to the institutions' own protocols. For TCRbeta analysis, collaborators shipped samples as frozen whole blood, isolated PBMCs, or DNA extracted from either of those sample types. Rearrangement joined TRBV28 to TRBJ2-2; TRBD2 matches 7 bases in the middle. The clonotype originates from an elderly man with acute or convalescent COVID-19. Sequencing was done on a sample of peripheral blood. The bases are TGTGCCAGCAGTTTATTGGGGGAGGGCCCCGGGGAGCTGTTTTTT. This encodes CASSLLGEGPGELFF.